One sample yielded the 24 T cell receptor beta chains listed below, sequenced in a study of vaccination and CD4 T cells after COVID-19. Noted treatment: approximately 10-day PBMC culture with coronavirus spike peptide pools or control peptides (ViraFEST assay). For these TCRs, the target antigens are not known. Sequencing of the DNA from cultured CD4+ T cells was carried out with the Oncomine TCR Beta short-read assay. MiXCR, run by TCRdb on the PCR reads, gives a single entry per CDR3 protein. The data hold under 20,000 distinct CDR3 sequences, with over 55% observed a single time. Sequencing input: CD4+ T cells from blood, cultured in vitro. These receptors were taken from a human donor who had recovered from COVID-19.

The chain is built from TRBV28 and TRBJ1-1, with D unclear. Germline CDR1 MDHEN, CDR2 SYDVKM. Trimming took off 4 bases at V and 0 bases at J, with 15 bases between the two ends. The CDR3 covers 16 residues. CDR3 sequence: CASSSQGSGMNTEAFF. The CDR3 DNA reads as TGTGCCAGCAGTTCGCAAGGGTCCGGTATGAACACTGAAGCTTTCTTT.

The chain carries TRBV19 and TRBJ1-2; 8 nucleotides match TRBD1. The CDR3 spans 15 residues. V gave up 7 bases and J gave up 4 bases; unmatched junction bases: 11. Germline CDR1 LNHDA, CDR2 SQIVND (reference sequence). CDR3 bases: TGTGCCAGTATGGATTCAGGGGGCTTCGGCTATGGCTACACCTTC. Translation: CASMDSGGFGYGYTF.

The chain employs TRBV6-1 and TRBJ2-7, with TRBD1 matching 9 bases. Trimming took 3 bases from V and 2 from J; bases not matched to a gene: 5. This CDR3 contains 15 residues. Per the germline V gene, CDR1 is MNHNS and CDR2 is SASEGT. The CDR3 coding sequence is TGTGCCAGCAGTGAGACCGGGACAGGGCCCTACGAGCAGTACTTC. As protein: CASSETGTGPYEQYF.

This clonotype came up a few times. The genes are TRBV7-2 and TRBJ1-1; 7 bases align to TRBD1. V lost 5 bases, J lost 1 base, and 4 bases stayed unmatched. The CDR3 consists of 14 residues. The germline V gene has CDR1 SGHTA and CDR2 FQGNSA. CDR3 in amino acids: CASSRGQENTEAFF. As DNA, the CDR3 is TGTGCCAGCAGCAGAGGACAGGAGAACACTGAAGCTTTCTTT. Looking up the rest from reference TRBV7-2 and TRBJ1-1 gives the full variable domain: GAGVSQSPSNKVTEKGKDVELRCDPISGHTALYWYRQSLGQGLEFLIYFQGNSAPDKSGLPSDRFSAERTGGSVSTLTIQRTQQEDSAVYLCASSRGQENTEAFFGQGTRLTVV.

This clonotype was detected once. V is TRBV24-1 and J is TRBJ1-2, with a possible D match to TRBD1 (6 bases). Germline CDR1 reads KGHDR; CDR2 reads SFDVKD. V lost 3 bases and J lost 0, with 7 bases in between. The CDR3 runs 14 residues. The CDR3 sequence is CATSDRGSNYGYTF. CDR3 sequence (DNA): TGTGCCACCAGTGATAGGGGGTCTAACTATGGCTACACCTTC.

V usage is TRBV7-2 and J usage is TRBJ2-5; D is ambiguous. The CDR3 contains 12 residues. V lost 5 bases and J lost 2, with 6 bases in between. Germline V lookup: CDR1 SGHTA, CDR2 FQGNSA. The CDR3 protein is CASSINQETQYF. CDR3 nucleotide sequence: TGTGCCAGCAGCATAAATCAAGAGACCCAGTACTTC.

There are a few counts of this clonotype. V is TRBV2 and J is TRBJ2-4; D gene ambiguous. This CDR3 region has 12 residues. Per germline, CDR1 SNHLY and CDR2 FYNNEI. Trimming cost V 8 bases and J 6 bases, with 11 bases left between them. This CDR3 is CASGLRRNIQYF. The CDR3 DNA reads as TGTGCCAGCGGGCTTAGGAGAAACATTCAGTACTTC.

The chain is built from TRBV20-1 and TRBJ2-7; tentative D call: TRBD2 (6 bases). This CDR3 is 14 amino acids long. Trimming removed 3 bases from V and 4 bases from J, with 16 bases in between. Looked up from germline, CDR1 is DFQATT and CDR2 is SNEGSKA (reference sequence). CDR3 amino acids: CSASRVGRRYEQYF. CDR3 coding DNA: TGCAGTGCTAGCAGAGTGGGGAGGAGGTACGAGCAGTACTTC.

The rearrangement joins TRBV7-6 to TRBJ2-7; 10 positions match TRBD2. Germline trimming cut 1 base from V and 3 bases from J; bases unmatched to any gene: 0. The CDR3 runs to 14 residues. The germline V gene encodes CDR1 SGHVS and CDR2 FNYEAQ. The CDR3 loop is CASSLGLAGYEQYF. CDR3 coding DNA: TGTGCCAGCAGCTTAGGACTAGCGGGCTACGAGCAGTACTTC. Supplemented by reference TRBV7-6 and TRBJ2-7, the full variable domain reads GAGVSQSPRYKVTKRGQDVALRCDPISGHVSLYWYRQALGQGPEFLTYFNYEAQQDKSGLPNDRFSAERPEGSISTLTIQRTEQRDSAMYRCASSLGLAGYEQYFGPGTRLTVT.

This clonotype was seen a few times. V gene TRBV20-1 combines with J gene TRBJ2-3; D uncertain. Germline loops: CDR1 DFQATT, CDR2 SNEGSKA (reference sequence). The CDR3 contains 17 residues. Trimming cost V 1 base and J 0 bases, with 17 bases left between them. CDR3 nucleotides: TGCAGTGCTAGAGTCCCTTGGCTCGAGGATAGCACAGATACGCAGTATTTT. Protein: CSARVPWLEDSTDTQYF.

The chain employs TRBV7-2 and TRBJ2-3, with D possibly being TRBD2 (6 bases). The CDR3 spans 16 residues. The germline gives CDR1 SGHTA, CDR2 FQGNSA. Trimming removed 6 bases at V and 5 bases at J, with 21 bases between. The CDR3 sequence is CASRPKRAQWEDTQYF. The CDR3 DNA reads as TGTGCCAGCAGGCCAAAGCGGGCCCAATGGGAAGATACGCAGTATTTT.

This clonotype was seen once. The rearrangement joins TRBV6-5 to TRBJ2-5; D gene unclear. Trimming shortened V by 0 bases and J by 7 bases, and 15 bases separated the two germline ends. There are 15 residues in the CDR3. CDR1 and CDR2 from the germline V gene are MNHEY and SVGAGI. CDR3 sequence reads: CASSYSTASPGTQYF. The CDR3 region has the DNA TGTGCCAGCAGTTACTCGACGGCCTCACCAGGGACCCAGTACTTC.

In its sample, this clonotype was seen a few times. This chain uses TRBV6-1 with TRBJ1-5; 8 nucleotides align to TRBD1. The CDR3 contains 16 residues. Trimming cost V 5 bases and J 4 bases; bases outside gene matches: 10. Germline CDR1 is MNHNS and CDR2 is SASEGT. The DNA for the CDR3 is TGTGCCAGCAGTCCAGGGACAGGAAGAAGAAATCAGCCCCAGCATTTT. Translating gives CASSPGTGRRNQPQHF.

The rearrangement uses TRBV7-2 and TRBJ2-2; a possible D gene is TRBD1 (5 bases). From germline, CDR1 is SGHTA and CDR2 FQGNSA. The CDR3 sequence is 14 residues long. V lost 6 bases and J lost 2, with 10 bases in between. The CDR3, as DNA: TGTGCCAGCAGGACGACAGCAAACACCGGGGAGCTGTTTTTT. This sequence encodes CASRTTANTGELFF.

This chain joins TRBV14 and TRBJ2-3; D remains ambiguous. The CDR3 is made up of 16 amino acids. Germline CDR1 reads SGHDN; CDR2 reads FVKESK. The ends were cut back, 0 bases at V and 0 bases at J, with 10 bases in the middle. The CDR3: CASSQDPGYSTDTQYF. The CDR3 DNA reads TGTGCCAGCAGCCAAGATCCCGGGTACAGCACAGATACGCAGTATTTT.

The chain is built from TRBV19 and TRBJ1-6; D not resolved. Trimming stripped 2 bases from V and 8 bases from J, with 13 bases between. The germline V gene has CDR1 LNHDA and CDR2 SQIVND (reference sequence). The CDR3 spans 15 residues. The DNA of the CDR3 is TGTGCCAGTAGTATATGGTTGAGTAACCATTCACCCCTCCACTTT. It yields the protein CASSIWLSNHSPLHF.

This chain connects TRBV5-4 to TRBJ1-2; 9 bases fit TRBD1. CDR1 is SGHNT, CDR2 YYREEE, per germline (reference sequence). The trim removed 3 bases at V and 4 bases at J, leaving 4 bases unmatched. The length of the CDR3 is 14 residues. CDR3 nucleotide sequence: TGTGCCAGCAGCTCGGGACAGGGCATCTATGGCTACACCTTC. Translating it yields CASSSGQGIYGYTF.

The gene calls are TRBV28 and TRBJ2-3; D unclear. V lost 7 bases and J lost 6, with 14 bases in between. CDR1 MDHEN and CDR2 SYDVKM come from the germline V gene. This CDR3 is built from 13 residues. This CDR3 reads CASTTEVPDTQYF. The CDR3 region has the DNA TGTGCCAGCACCACTGAGGTCCCCGATACGCAGTATTTT.

The V and J genes are TRBV20-1 and TRBJ2-7; 8 nucleotides line up with TRBD1. The trim removed 1 base at V and 6 bases at J, leaving 5 bases unmatched. CDR1 DFQATT and CDR2 SNEGSKA come from the germline V gene (reference sequence). This CDR3 has 13 residues. The CDR3 protein is CSARVQTGAEQYF. CDR3 DNA: TGCAGTGCTAGAGTCCAGACAGGGGCCGAGCAGTACTTC.

J is TRBJ1-2 and V is TRBV6-4; D possibly corresponds to TRBD1 (6 bases). Germline values: CDR1 MRHNA, CDR2 SNTAGT. V dropped 5 bases and J dropped 7 bases, with 26 bases sitting between them. The CDR3 has 17 amino acids. CDR3 amino acids: CASSPMIGGQDVSGYTF. In nucleotides, the CDR3 is TGTGCCAGCAGTCCAATGATTGGGGGCCAGGACGTTTCTGGCTACACCTTC.

This clonotype has a handful of counts. For the CDR3, the DNA is TGTGCCAGCAGCTTTGGGGGGGCTTGGGACACTGAAGCTTTCTTT. Translating gives CASSFGGAWDTEAFF. The chain combines TRBV7-9 with TRBJ1-1, with D possibly being TRBD1 (6 bases). The CDR3 consists of 15 residues. V lost 3 bases to trimming and J lost 3 bases, with 14 bases between them. Per the germline V gene, CDR1 is SEHNR and CDR2 is FQNEAQ (reference sequence).

The chain's CDR3 is CASNVVGRGSVNEQFF. The CDR3 region has the DNA TGTGCCAGCAACGTGGTCGGGAGGGGTTCGGTCAATGAGCAGTTCTTC. This chain uses TRBV12-3 or TRBV12-4 with TRBJ2-1; 8 nucleotides align to TRBD2. The V segment lost 7 bases and the J segment 6 bases; nucleotides outside the gene matches: 14. CDR3 length: 16 amino acids.

CDR3 loop: CASSKGGPIQGNTEAFF. DNA for the CDR3: TGTGCCAGCAGCAAAGGGGGGCCTATTCAGGGGAACACTGAAGCTTTCTTT. This chain connects TRBV21-1 to TRBJ1-1; TRBD1 is the table's D call, not checked against the DNA. TRBV21-1 is annotated as a pseudogene. This CDR3 has 17 amino acids.

The chain links TRBV6-2 or TRBV6-3 to TRBJ1-2, with D unclear. Germline CDR1 MNHEY, CDR2 SVGEGT. V dropped 6 bases and J dropped 4 bases, with 12 bases sitting between them. The CDR3 consists of 13 residues. The CDR3 region is CASRTSGPYGYTF. DNA for the CDR3: TGTGCCAGCAGAACAAGCGGGCCCTATGGCTACACCTTC.